This TCR beta chain appears in the sequencing data of a study of control samples from healthy donors and cancer patients. Between the trimmed V and J ends, which lost 0 bases and 5 bases, there was a span of 13 bases. The CDR3 contains 15 residues. The germline V gene has CDR1 MNHEY and CDR2 SVGAGI. The protocol was immunoSEQ multiplex PCR, while the TCRdb copy is restricted to in-frame clones and leaves out a portion. The sample includes about 120,000 clones, about 88% of them seen just once. The V and J genes are TRBV6-5 and TRBJ1-2, with a weak D call TRBD1 (6 bases). Sequencing was done on a sample of blood. This TCR came from a man aged 18 to 30 in good health. The CDR3: CASSYSDGGLYGYTF. The CDR3 coding sequence is TGTGCCAGCAGTTACTCTGATGGGGGGCTGTATGGCTACACCTTC.